A single sample gave rise to the 13 T cell receptor beta chains below, sequenced in a study of T cells after yellow fever vaccination. In TCRdb, the 5' RACE reads were re-called with MiXCR into one record per CDR3 protein. The top ten clones hold about 40% of a sample with 80,000 to 100,000 distinct CDR3 sequences, around 5.8% of them seen once. Sequenced material: CD8+ T cells sorted from PBMCs, taken 10 days after the yellow fever booster vaccination. The receptors shown here come from a man between 18 and 29 years old who received the YFV17D yellow fever vaccine.

Within the sample, this clonotype is medium-sized. V and J are TRBV14 and TRBJ2-1; 12 bases align to TRBD2. The CDR3 is made up of 17 amino acids. Trimming at V came to 5 bases and at J to 5 bases, leaving 10 bases not matched to a gene. The germline V gene has CDR1 SGHDN and CDR2 FVKESK. The DNA of the CDR3 is TGTGCCAGCAGCACGACTAGCGGGGGTAGTGGGAACAATGAGCAGTTCTTC. Protein sequence: CASSTTSGGSGNNEQFF.

This clonotype was recorded at least ten times. The chain carries TRBV10-3 and TRBJ2-7; the D call may be TRBD1 or TRBD2 (5 bases each). The CDR3 runs to 15 residues. The V and J ends lost 6 bases and 4 bases respectively, with 19 bases between them. Germline V lookup: CDR1 ENHRY, CDR2 SYGVKD. The CDR3 here is CAISPGTGHPYEQYF. The CDR3 nucleotides are TGTGCCATCAGCCCGGGGACCGGACATCCTTACGAGCAGTACTTC.

This clonotype turned up a few times. The chain employs TRBV10-3 and TRBJ2-3; the match to TRBD2 covers 11 bases. This CDR3 comprises 15 residues. With 8 bases clipped from V and 4 bases from J, the junction kept 8 bases outside the gene matches. CDR1 ENHRY and CDR2 SYGVKD come from the germline V gene. CDR3 DNA sequence: TGTGCCATCGGAATTAGCGGGGGGGCCGCAGATACGCAGTATTTT. This translates into CAIGISGGAADTQYF.

This clonotype was found a few times. The DNA of the CDR3 is TGTGCCAGCAGTTTATTCGTCGGGGGGTTAAGCAATGAGCAGTTCTTC. Translated, it gives CASSLFVGGLSNEQFF. V and J are TRBV28 and TRBJ2-1; 7 positions agree with TRBD2. The CDR3 totals 16 residues. The germline V gene encodes CDR1 MDHEN and CDR2 SYDVKM. The V segment lost 1 base and the J segment 6 bases; nucleotides outside the gene matches: 9.

This clonotype was recorded at least ten times. V gene TRBV3-1 combines with J gene TRBJ2-6, with no clear D. Trimming cost V 4 bases and J 3 bases, with 10 bases left between them. Germline values: CDR1 LGHDT, CDR2 YNNKEL (reference sequence). The length of the CDR3 is 15 residues. CDR3: CASSPHHIGANVLTF. The DNA for the CDR3 is TGTGCCAGCAGCCCTCATCACATTGGGGCCAACGTCCTGACTTTC.

The chain links TRBV7-2 to TRBJ2-1; 7 nucleotides align to TRBD2. Germline CDR1 is SGHTA and CDR2 is FQGNSA. V gave up 5 bases and J gave up 1 base; unmatched junction bases: 8. The CDR3 spans 16 residues. The CDR3 DNA is TGTGCCAGCAGCGGTTCTAGCGGAGTTTCCTACAATGAGCAGTTCTTC. This codes for CASSGSSGVSYNEQFF.

This clonotype was counted only a few times. This rearrangement joins TRBV25-1 to TRBJ1-2; no firm D call. Per the germline V gene, CDR1 is MGHDK and CDR2 is SYGVNS. Trimming shortened V by 1 base and J by 8 bases, and 11 bases separated the two germline ends. CDR3 length equals 13 residues. Written as DNA, the CDR3 is TGTGCCAGCAGTGAATGGTTGGTGGAGGGCTACACCTTC. Its translation is CASSEWLVEGYTF.

This chain joins TRBV6-5 and TRBJ1-1; possibly TRBD1 for D (6 bases). Germline-derived CDR1 and CDR2 are MNHEY and SVGAGI. The CDR3 spans 14 residues. V was shortened by 6 bases and J by 1 base, with 12 bases between the two germline ends. CDR3 DNA: TGTGCCAGCAGCCACGGGACACGGAACACTGAAGCTTTCTTT. It specifies CASSHGTRNTEAFF.

J is TRBJ2-1 and V is TRBV27; the D gene is possibly TRBD2 (5 bases). Trimming removed 3 bases from V and 7 bases from J, with 10 bases in between. Germline V gives CDR1 MNHEY, CDR2 SMNVEV (reference sequence). The CDR3 runs 13 residues. The CDR3 sequence is CASSFLRANEQFF. The CDR3 DNA is TGTGCCAGCAGTTTCCTGCGGGCAAATGAGCAGTTCTTC.

The chain uses TRBV15 and TRBJ1-2, with 7 bases matching TRBD1. The J segment lost 4 bases and the V segment lost 4 bases, leaving 3 bases of the junction unmatched. This CDR3 region has 13 residues. The germline V gene has CDR1 LNHNV and CDR2 YYDKDF (reference sequence). The CDR3 coding sequence is TGTGCCACCAGCACCGACAGGGTCTATGGCTACACCTTC. Translation gives CATSTDRVYGYTF.

The gene calls are TRBV27 and TRBJ2-7, with 7 bases matching TRBD1. Losses at the gene ends were 5 bases for V and 5 bases for J; bases not matched to a gene: 6. CDR3 length: 13 amino acids. CDR1 and CDR2 from the germline V gene are MNHEY and SMNVEV (reference sequence). CDR3 coding DNA: TGTGCCAGCAGTCCCACAGGGGCCCACGAGCAGTACTTC. Translated: CASSPTGAHEQYF.

The chain is built from TRBV20-1 and TRBJ2-3, with D possibly being TRBD1 or TRBD2 (5 bases each). CDR3 length: 15 residues. V dropped 1 base and J dropped 4 bases, with 15 bases sitting between them. Per the germline V gene, CDR1 is DFQATT and CDR2 is SNEGSKA (reference sequence). CDR3 nucleotides: TGCAGTGCTAGAGGGCAACCTGGGGGTTCAGATACGCAGTATTTT. This gives the protein CSARGQPGGSDTQYF.

This clonotype was counted ten times or more. This chain joins TRBV21-1 and TRBJ1-5; the table names TRBD1, a call not compared with the DNA. TRBV21-1 corresponds to a pseudogene. This CDR3 region has 17 residues. CDR3 protein: CASRRGTGGERSQPQHF. CDR3 DNA sequence: TGTGCCAGCAGACGAGGAACAGGGGGCGAAAGGTCTCAGCCCCAGCATTTT.